Listed below are T cell receptor beta chains from one sample, sequenced in a study of OX40 agonist ivuxolimab in advanced cancers. Profiling relied on immunoSEQ multiplex PCR, and the TCRdb table lists in-frame clones only, not all of them. The table lists 45,000 to 55,000 clones, under 85% of them singletons, with about 1.2% in the top ten. The material was CD4+ or CD8+ T cells sorted from blood, obtained in a trial of the OX40 agonist ivuxolimab. These receptors were taken from an adult with an advanced solid tumor such as melanoma, head and neck, liver or kidney cancer. Both conserved end residues are part of each CDR3. Each record gives: D gene, J gene, V gene, CDR3 length, CDR3 protein, CDR3 DNA. D genes are given only for firm matches.

d_gene: -; j_gene: TRBJ1-1; v_gene: TRBV5-1; len: 15; CDR3aa: CASSLAGGEGTEAFF; CDR3nt: TGCGCCAGCAGCTTGGCCGGGGGAGAGGGAACTGAAGCTTTCTTT
d_gene: TRBD2; j_gene: TRBJ2-1; v_gene: TRBV15; len: 15; CDR3aa: CATSPRASGGGEQFF; CDR3nt: TGTGCCACCAGCCCACGGGCTAGCGGGGGGGGAGAGCAGTTCTTC
d_gene: -; j_gene: TRBJ2-7; v_gene: TRBV11-2; len: 13; CDR3aa: CASSLSAAWEQYF; CDR3nt: TGTGCCAGCAGCCTCTCAGCGGCGTGGGAGCAGTACTTC
d_gene: -; j_gene: TRBJ1-3; v_gene: TRBV18; len: 15; CDR3aa: CASSPETGAGNTIYF; CDR3nt: TGTGCCAGCTCACCCGAGACAGGAGCTGGAAACACCATATATTTT
d_gene: -; j_gene: TRBJ1-2; v_gene: TRBV29-1; len: 14; CDR3aa: CSVEGTAKSYGYTF; CDR3nt: TGCAGCGTTGAAGGCACAGCTAAATCCTATGGCTACACCTTC
d_gene: TRBD1; j_gene: TRBJ1-5; v_gene: TRBV4-1; len: 18; CDR3aa: CASSQDSRGTGANQPQHF; CDR3nt: TGCGCCAGCAGCCAAGATTCGAGGGGGACAGGGGCGAATCAGCCCCAGCATTTT
d_gene: TRBD1; j_gene: TRBJ1-5; v_gene: TRBV5-5; len: 18; CDR3aa: CASSPKGARPRPYQPQHF; CDR3nt: TGTGCCAGCAGCCCTAAGGGGGCAAGACCACGACCTTATCAGCCCCAGCATTTT
d_gene: -; j_gene: TRBJ1-2; v_gene: TRBV6-1; len: 12; CDR3aa: CASSEGTYGYTF; CDR3nt: TGTGCCAGCAGTGAGGGGACTTATGGCTACACCTTC
d_gene: -; j_gene: TRBJ2-5; v_gene: TRBV30; len: 17; CDR3aa: CAWSVGWLAAGGETQYF; CDR3nt: TGTGCCTGGAGTGTAGGGTGGTTAGCGGCGGGTGGGGAGACCCAGTACTTC
d_gene: TRBD1; j_gene: TRBJ2-5; v_gene: TRBV29-1; len: 13; CDR3aa: CSTTGGLQETQYF; CDR3nt: TGCAGCACCACAGGGGGCCTTCAAGAGACCCAGTACTTC